The clone carrying this TCR beta chain came up once. As yet, its antigen is unknown. This record belongs to a study of cytomegalovirus exposure and HLA in healthy donors. Regarding the study as a whole: A few CMV-associated chains proved CMV antigen-specific in vitro.

Clones were read by immunoSEQ multiplex PCR, and TCRdb kept only the in-frame ones, dropping some. The sample lists approximately 100,000 clones; roughly 90% were seen once. This CDR3 has 15 residues. The junction had 9 bases not matched to a gene; V was cut back by 4 bases and J by 4 bases. From germline, CDR1 is SGDLS and CDR2 YYNGEE. The clonotype was recovered from a young woman in good health and CMV-seronegative. This chain links TRBV9 with TRBJ2-5; 8 nucleotides agree with TRBD1. The sample was PBMCs. The CDR3 loop reads CASSLSFGQGETQYF. The CDR3 coding sequence is TGTGCCAGCAGCCTTTCTTTCGGACAGGGAGAGACCCAGTACTTC. Full variable domain (remainder filled in from reference TRBV9 and TRBJ2-5): DSGVTQTPKHLITATGQRVTLRCSPRSGDLSVYWYQQSLDQGLQFLIQYYNGEERAKGNILERFSAQQFPDLHSELNLSSLELGDSALYFCASSLSFGQGETQYFGPGTRLLVL.